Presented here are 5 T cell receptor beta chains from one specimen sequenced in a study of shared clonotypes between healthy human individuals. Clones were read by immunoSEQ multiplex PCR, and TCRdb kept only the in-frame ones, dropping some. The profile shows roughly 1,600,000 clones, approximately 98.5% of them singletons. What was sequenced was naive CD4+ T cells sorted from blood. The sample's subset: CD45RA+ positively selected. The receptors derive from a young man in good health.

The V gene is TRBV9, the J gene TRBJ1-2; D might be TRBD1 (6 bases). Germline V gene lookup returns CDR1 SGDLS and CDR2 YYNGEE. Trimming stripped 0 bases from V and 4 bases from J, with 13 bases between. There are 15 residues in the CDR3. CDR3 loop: CASSVDGGAGYGYTF. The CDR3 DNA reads TGTGCCAGCAGCGTAGATGGGGGCGCAGGCTATGGCTACACCTTC.

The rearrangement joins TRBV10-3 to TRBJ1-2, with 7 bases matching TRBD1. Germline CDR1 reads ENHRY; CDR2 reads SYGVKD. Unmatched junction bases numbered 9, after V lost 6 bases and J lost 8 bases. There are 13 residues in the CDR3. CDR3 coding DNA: TGTGCCATCAGGGCCGACAGGGATAACGGCTACACCTTC. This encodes CAIRADRDNGYTF.

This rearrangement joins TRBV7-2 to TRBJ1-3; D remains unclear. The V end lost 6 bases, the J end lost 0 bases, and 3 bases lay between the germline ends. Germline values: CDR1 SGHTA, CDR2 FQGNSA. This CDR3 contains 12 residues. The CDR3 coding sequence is TGTGCCAGCAGGGACTCTGGAAACACCATATATTTT. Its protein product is CASRDSGNTIYF.

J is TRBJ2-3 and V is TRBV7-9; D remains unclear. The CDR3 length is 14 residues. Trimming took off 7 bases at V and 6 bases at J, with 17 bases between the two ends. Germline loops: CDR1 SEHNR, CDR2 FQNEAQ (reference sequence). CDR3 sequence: CASNSFESRDTQYF. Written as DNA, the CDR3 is TGTGCCAGCAACTCCTTCGAGAGTAGGGATACGCAGTATTTT.

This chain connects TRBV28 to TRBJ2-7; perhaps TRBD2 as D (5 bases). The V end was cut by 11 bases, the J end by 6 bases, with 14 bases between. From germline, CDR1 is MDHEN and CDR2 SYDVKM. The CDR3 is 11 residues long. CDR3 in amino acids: CASTAAGEQYF. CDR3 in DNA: TGTGCCTCAACAGCCGCGGGCGAGCAGTACTTC.